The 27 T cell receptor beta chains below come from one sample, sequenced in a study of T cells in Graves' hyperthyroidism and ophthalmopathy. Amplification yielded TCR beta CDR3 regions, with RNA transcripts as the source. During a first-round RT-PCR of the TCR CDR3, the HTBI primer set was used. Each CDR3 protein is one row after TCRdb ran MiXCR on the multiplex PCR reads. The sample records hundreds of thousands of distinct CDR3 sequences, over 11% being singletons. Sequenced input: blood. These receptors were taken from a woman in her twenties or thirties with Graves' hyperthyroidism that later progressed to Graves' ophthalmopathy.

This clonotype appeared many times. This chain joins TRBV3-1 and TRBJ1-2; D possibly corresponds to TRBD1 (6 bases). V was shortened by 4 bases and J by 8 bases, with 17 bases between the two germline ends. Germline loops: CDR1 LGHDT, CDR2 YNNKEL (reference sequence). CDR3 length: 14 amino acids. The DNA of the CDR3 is TGTGCCAGCAGCCCACTACAGGGTCGTCGGGGCTACACCTTC. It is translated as CASSPLQGRRGYTF.

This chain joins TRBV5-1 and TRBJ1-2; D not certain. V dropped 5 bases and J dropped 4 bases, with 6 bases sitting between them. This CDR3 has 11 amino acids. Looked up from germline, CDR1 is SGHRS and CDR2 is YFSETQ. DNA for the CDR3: TGCGCCAGCAGGCAGGCCTATGGCTACACCTTC. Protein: CASRQAYGYTF.

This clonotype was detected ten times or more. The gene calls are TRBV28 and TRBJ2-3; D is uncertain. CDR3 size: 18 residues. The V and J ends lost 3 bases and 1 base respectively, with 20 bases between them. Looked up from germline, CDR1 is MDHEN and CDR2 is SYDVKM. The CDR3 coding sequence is TGTGCCAGCAGTTTGGGCCCCACACACCGGCCTGGCACAGATACGCAGTATTTT. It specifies CASSLGPTHRPGTDTQYF. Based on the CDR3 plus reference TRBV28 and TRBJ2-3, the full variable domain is DVKVTQSSRYLVKRTGEKVFLECVQDMDHENMFWYRQDPGLGLRLIYFSYDVKMKEKGDIPEGYSVSREKKERFSLILESASTNQTSMYLCASSLGPTHRPGTDTQYFGPGTRLTVL.

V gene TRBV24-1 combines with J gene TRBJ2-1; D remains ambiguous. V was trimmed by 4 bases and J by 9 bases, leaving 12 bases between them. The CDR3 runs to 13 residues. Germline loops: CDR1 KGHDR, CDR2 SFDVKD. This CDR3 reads CATSDPPRSEQFF. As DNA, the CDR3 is TGTGCCACCAGTGACCCACCAAGAAGTGAGCAGTTCTTC.

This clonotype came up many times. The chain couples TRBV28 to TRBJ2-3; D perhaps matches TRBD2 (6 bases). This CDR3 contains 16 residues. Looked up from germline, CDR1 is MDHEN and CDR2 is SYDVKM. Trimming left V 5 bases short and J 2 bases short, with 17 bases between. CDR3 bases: TGTGCCAGCAGTCTCAATGGAGGGGCAGTCACAGATACGCAGTATTTT. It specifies CASSLNGGAVTDTQYF.

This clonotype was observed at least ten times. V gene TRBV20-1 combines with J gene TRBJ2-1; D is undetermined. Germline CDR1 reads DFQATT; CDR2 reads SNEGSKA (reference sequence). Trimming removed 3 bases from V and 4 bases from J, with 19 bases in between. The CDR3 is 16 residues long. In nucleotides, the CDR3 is TGCAGTGCTAGTGCGCTCTATCTCGGGTTATACAATGAGCAGTTCTTC. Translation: CSASALYLGLYNEQFF.

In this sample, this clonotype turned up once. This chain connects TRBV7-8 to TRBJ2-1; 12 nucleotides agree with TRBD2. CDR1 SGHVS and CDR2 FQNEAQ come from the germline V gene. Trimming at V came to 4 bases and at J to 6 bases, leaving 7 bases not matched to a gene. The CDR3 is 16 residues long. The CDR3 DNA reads TGTGCCAGCAGCTCCCGGACTAGCGGGATAAGCAATGAGCAGTTCTTC. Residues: CASSSRTSGISNEQFF.

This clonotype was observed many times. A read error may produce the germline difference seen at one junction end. The CDR3 DNA reads TGTACCTGGAGCGGGCTAGCGGGAGATACAGATACGCAGTATTTT. It translates to CTWSGLAGDTDTQYF. The V and J genes are TRBV30 and TRBJ2-3; 10 bases align to TRBD2. Per germline, CDR1 GTSNPN and CDR2 SVGIG (reference sequence). CDR3 length: 15 amino acids.

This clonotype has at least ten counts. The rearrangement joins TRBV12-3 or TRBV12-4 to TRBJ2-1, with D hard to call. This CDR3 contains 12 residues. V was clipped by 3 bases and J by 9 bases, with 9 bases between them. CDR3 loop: CASSFLHSEQFF. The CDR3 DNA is TGTGCCAGCAGTTTTCTACATTCTGAGCAGTTCTTC.

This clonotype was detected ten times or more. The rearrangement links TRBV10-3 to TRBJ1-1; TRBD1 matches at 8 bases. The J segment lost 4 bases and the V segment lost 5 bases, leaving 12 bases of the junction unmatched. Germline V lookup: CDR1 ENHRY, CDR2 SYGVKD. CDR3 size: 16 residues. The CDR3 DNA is TGTGCCATCAGTAAGACAGGGGATGGGTATCCCACTGAAGCTTTCTTT. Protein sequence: CAISKTGDGYPTEAFF.

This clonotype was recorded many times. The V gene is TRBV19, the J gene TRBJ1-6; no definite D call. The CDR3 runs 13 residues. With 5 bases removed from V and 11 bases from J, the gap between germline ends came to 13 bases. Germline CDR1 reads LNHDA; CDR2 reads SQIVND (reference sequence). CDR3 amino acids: CASSRSGNPPLHF. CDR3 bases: TGTGCCAGTAGTCGTTCTGGGAATCCACCCCTCCACTTT.

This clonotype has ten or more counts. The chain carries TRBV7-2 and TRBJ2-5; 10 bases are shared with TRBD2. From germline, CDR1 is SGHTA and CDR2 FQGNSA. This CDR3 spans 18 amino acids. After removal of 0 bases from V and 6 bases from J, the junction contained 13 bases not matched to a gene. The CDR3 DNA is TGTGCCAGCAGCTTAGCGACGGGACTAGCGATCGAAGGGAAGACCCAGTACTTC. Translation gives CASSLATGLAIEGKTQYF.

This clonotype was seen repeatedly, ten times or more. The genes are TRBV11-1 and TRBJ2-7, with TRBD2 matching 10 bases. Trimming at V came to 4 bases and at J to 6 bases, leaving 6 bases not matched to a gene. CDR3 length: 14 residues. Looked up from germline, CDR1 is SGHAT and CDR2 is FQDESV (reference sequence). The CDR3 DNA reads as TGTGCCAGCAGCTCTGGACTAGCGGCAGTCGAGCAGTACTTC. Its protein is CASSSGLAAVEQYF.

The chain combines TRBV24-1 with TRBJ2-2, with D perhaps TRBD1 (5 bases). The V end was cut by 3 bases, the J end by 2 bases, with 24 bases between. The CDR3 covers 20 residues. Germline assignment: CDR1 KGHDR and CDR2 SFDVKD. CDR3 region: CATSDPSMAGIRENTGELFF. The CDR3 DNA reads TGTGCCACCAGTGATCCATCGATGGCAGGGATAAGGGAAAACACCGGGGAGCTGTTTTTT.

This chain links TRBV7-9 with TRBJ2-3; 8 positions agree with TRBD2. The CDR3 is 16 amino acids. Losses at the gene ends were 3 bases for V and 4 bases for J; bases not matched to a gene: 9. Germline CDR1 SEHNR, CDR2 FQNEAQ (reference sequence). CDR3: CASSFVVAGFSDTQYF. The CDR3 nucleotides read TGTGCCAGCAGCTTTGTGGTAGCGGGATTCTCAGATACGCAGTATTTT.

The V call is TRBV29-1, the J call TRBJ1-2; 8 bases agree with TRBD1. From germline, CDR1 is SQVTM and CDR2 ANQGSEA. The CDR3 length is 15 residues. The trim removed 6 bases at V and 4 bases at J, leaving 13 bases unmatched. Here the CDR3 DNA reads TGCAGCGTCGACAGCTCTGGACAGGGCCTCTATGGCTACACCTTC. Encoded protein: CSVDSSGQGLYGYTF.

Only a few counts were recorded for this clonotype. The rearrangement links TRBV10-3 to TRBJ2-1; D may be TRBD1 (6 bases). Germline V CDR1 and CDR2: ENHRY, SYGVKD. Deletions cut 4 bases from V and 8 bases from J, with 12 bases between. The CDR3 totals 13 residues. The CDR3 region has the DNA TGTGCCATCAGTGGACAGGTTGGCGATGAGCAGTTCTTC. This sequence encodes CAISGQVGDEQFF.

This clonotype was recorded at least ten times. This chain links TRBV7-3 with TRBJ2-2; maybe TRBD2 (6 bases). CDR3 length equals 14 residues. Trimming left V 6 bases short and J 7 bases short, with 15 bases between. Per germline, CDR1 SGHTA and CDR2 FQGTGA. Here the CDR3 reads CASRETVGGGELFF. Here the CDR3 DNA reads TGTGCCAGCAGAGAGACGGTGGGAGGCGGGGAGCTGTTTTTT.

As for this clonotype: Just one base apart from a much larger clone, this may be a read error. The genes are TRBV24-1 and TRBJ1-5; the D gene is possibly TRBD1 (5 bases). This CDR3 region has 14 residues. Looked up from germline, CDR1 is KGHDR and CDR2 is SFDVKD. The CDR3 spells CATSDGGSNQPRHF. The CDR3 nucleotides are TGTGCCACCAGTGATGGGGGTAGCAATCAGCCCCGGCATTTT.

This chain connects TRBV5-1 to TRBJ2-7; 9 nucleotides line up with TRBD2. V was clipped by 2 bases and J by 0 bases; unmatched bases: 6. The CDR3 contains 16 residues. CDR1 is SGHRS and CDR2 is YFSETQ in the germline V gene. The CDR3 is CASSFGILAGSYEQYF. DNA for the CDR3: TGCGCCAGCAGCTTCGGAATACTAGCGGGCTCCTACGAGCAGTACTTC.

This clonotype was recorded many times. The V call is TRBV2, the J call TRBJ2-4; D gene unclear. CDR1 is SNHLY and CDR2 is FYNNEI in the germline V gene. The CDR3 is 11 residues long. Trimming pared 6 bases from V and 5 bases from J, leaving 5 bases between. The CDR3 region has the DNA TGTGCCAGCAGGGCTCAAAACATTCAGTACTTC. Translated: CASRAQNIQYF.

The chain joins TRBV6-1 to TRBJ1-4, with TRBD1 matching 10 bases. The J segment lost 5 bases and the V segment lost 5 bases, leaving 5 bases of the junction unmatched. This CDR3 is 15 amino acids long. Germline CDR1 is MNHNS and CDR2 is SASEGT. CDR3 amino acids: CASSLGTGENEKLFF. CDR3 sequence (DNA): TGTGCCAGCAGTCTCGGGACAGGGGAAAATGAAAAACTGTTTTTT.

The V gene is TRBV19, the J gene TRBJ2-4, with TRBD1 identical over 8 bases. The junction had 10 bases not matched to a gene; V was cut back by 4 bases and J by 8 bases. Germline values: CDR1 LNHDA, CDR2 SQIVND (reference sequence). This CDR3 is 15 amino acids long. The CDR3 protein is CASSTTGQGRDIQYF. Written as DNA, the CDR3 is TGTGCCAGTAGTACAACCGGACAGGGTCGCGACATTCAGTACTTC.

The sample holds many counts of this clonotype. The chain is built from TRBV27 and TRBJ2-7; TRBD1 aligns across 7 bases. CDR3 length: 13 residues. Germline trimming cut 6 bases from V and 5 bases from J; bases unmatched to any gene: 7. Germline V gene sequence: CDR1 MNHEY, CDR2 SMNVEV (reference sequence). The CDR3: CASSGQAHHEQYF. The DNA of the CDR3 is TGTGCCAGCAGCGGACAGGCACACCACGAGCAGTACTTC.

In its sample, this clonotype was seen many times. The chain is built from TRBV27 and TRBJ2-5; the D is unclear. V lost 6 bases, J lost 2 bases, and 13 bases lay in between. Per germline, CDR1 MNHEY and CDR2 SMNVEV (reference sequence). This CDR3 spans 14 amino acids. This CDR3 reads CASSYYGSQETQYF. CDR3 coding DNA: TGTGCCAGCAGCTACTACGGGTCGCAAGAGACCCAGTACTTC.

CDR3 nucleotide sequence: TGCAGTGCTATAAGTGAGGGCAATGAGCAGTTCTTC. Residues: CSAISEGNEQFF. The chain recombines TRBV20-1 with TRBJ2-1, with D possibly matching TRBD2 (5 bases). Germline-derived CDR1 and CDR2 are DFQATT and SNEGSKA (reference sequence). Trimming left V 4 bases short and J 6 bases short, with 10 bases between. The CDR3 is 12 residues long.

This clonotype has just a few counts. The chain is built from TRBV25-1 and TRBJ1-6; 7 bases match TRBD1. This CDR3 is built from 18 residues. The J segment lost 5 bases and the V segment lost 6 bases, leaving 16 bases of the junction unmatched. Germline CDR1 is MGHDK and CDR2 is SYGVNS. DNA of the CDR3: TGTGCCAGCAGATCCCCCGGAAGTTGGGACAGCCATAATTCACCCCTCCACTTT. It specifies CASRSPGSWDSHNSPLHF. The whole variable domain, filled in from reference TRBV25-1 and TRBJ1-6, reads EADIYQTPRYLVIGTGKKITLECSQTMGHDKMYWYQQDPGMELHLIHYSYGVNSTEKGDLSSESTVSRIRTEHFPLTLESARPSHTSQYLCASRSPGSWDSHNSPLHFGNGTRLTVT.